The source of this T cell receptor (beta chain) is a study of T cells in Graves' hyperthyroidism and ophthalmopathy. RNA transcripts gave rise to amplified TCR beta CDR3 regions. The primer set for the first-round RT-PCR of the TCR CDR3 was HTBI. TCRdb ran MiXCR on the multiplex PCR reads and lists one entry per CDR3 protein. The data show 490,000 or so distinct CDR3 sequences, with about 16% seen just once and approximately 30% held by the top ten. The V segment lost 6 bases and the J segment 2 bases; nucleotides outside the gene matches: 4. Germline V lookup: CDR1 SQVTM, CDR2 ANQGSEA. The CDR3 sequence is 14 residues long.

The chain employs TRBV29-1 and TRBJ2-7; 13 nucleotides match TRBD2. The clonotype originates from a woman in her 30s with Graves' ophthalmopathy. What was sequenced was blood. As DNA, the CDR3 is TGCAGCGTGAGGGGACTAGCGGGACCCTACGAGCAGTACTTC. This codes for CSVRGLAGPYEQYF.